One sample yielded the 32 T cell receptor beta chains listed below, sequenced in a study of shared clonotypes between healthy human individuals. TCRdb's table, derived via immunoSEQ multiplex PCR, lists solely in-frame clones and lacks some. The sample carries 550,000 to 850,000 clones, less than 85% recorded once. Sequenced material: memory CD4+ T cells sorted from blood. As for subset: CD45RA-negative fraction. These receptor sequences come from a woman aged 25-40 years in good health.

The rearrangement uses TRBV7-2 and TRBJ2-1; a possible D gene is TRBD1 (5 bases). The CDR3 length is 11 residues. The germline V and J ends were trimmed by 5 bases and 10 bases, with 9 bases remaining between them. Germline V CDR1 and CDR2: SGHTA, FQGNSA. Written as DNA, the CDR3 is TGTGCCAGCAGCGGGTACAGGGAGCAGTTCTTC. Its protein product is CASSGYREQFF.

The rearrangement joins TRBV5-1 to TRBJ2-7; D is tentatively TRBD1 or TRBD2 (5 bases each). Per germline, CDR1 SGHRS and CDR2 YFSETQ. V lost 4 bases to trimming and J lost 6 bases, with 17 bases between them. The CDR3 is 14 amino acids. As DNA, the CDR3 is TGCGCCAGCAGCCTCCAGGGACCCACATCCGAGCAGTACTTC. This gives the protein CASSLQGPTSEQYF.

This clone was seen just once. The rearrangement links TRBV27 to TRBJ2-4; D call uncertain. The V gene's germline CDR1 is MNHEY and CDR2 SMNVEV (reference sequence). V lost 5 bases and J lost 0, with 8 bases in between. The CDR3 has 14 amino acids. CDR3 DNA: TGTGCCAGCAGTCGTACAGTAGCCAAAAACATTCAGTACTTC. Its protein is CASSRTVAKNIQYF.

The genes are TRBV5-1 and TRBJ2-7; D ambiguous. CDR3 length equals 14 residues. V lost 4 bases to trimming and J lost 4 bases, with 15 bases between them. Germline CDR1 SGHRS, CDR2 YFSETQ. The CDR3 is CASSPTNQFYEQYF. CDR3 DNA: TGCGCCAGCAGCCCAACCAACCAGTTTTACGAGCAGTACTTC.

The V and J genes are TRBV4-2 and TRBJ2-5, with 7 bases matching TRBD2. This CDR3 is 15 amino acids long. The ends lost 5 bases at V and 1 base at J; junction bases unmatched: 7. Germline V gene lookup returns CDR1 LGHNA and CDR2 YNFKEQ. The CDR3 protein is CASSLGWGGQETQYF. The CDR3 bases are TGTGCCAGCAGCTTAGGTTGGGGGGGCCAAGAGACCCAGTACTTC.

V and J are TRBV4-2 and TRBJ1-3; D is uncertain. The CDR3 totals 13 residues. V was shortened by 5 bases and J by 4 bases, with 9 bases between the two germline ends. Germline-derived CDR1 and CDR2 are LGHNA and YNFKEQ. The CDR3 loop is CASSLTQGNTIYF. For the CDR3, the DNA is TGTGCCAGCAGCTTGACACAGGGAAACACCATATATTTT.

The chain combines TRBV5-4 with TRBJ1-3; 7 nucleotides agree with TRBD1. The CDR3 is 17 amino acids. V shed 4 bases and J 0 bases; nucleotides not matched to a gene: 10. CDR1 SGHNT and CDR2 YYREEE come from the germline V gene (reference sequence). The DNA for the CDR3 is TGTGCCAGCAGCAGAGGGCAGGGGGGTCTCTCTGGAAACACCATATATTTT. Protein: CASSRGQGGLSGNTIYF.

This chain joins TRBV6-6 and TRBJ2-7; TRBD2 agrees at 7 bases. V lost 6 bases and J lost 2; bases outside the gene matches: 7. CDR3 length: 14 amino acids. Germline CDR1 and CDR2: MNHNY and SVGAGI (reference sequence). The DNA of the CDR3 is TGTGCCAGCAGCCAGACGGGGAGGGCCTACGAGCAGTACTTC. Protein product: CASSQTGRAYEQYF.

The chain recombines TRBV5-4 with TRBJ1-2; D perhaps matches TRBD1 (5 bases). Trimming stripped 0 bases from V and 8 bases from J, with 14 bases between. From germline, CDR1 is SGHNT and CDR2 YYREEE (reference sequence). This CDR3 has 14 amino acids. CDR3 sequence reads: CASSLAGGAAGYTF. The DNA of the CDR3 is TGTGCCAGCAGCTTGGCCGGAGGGGCCGCCGGCTACACCTTC.

Only one count was recorded for this clone. The genes are TRBV5-1 and TRBJ2-1; a possible D gene is TRBD2 (6 bases). In germline, CDR1 is SGHRS, CDR2 YFSETQ. V was shortened by 4 bases and J by 2 bases, with 16 bases between the two germline ends. This CDR3 region has 16 residues. This chain's CDR3 is CASSGRDVGTYNEQFF. CDR3 DNA: TGCGCCAGCAGCGGGCGGGACGTAGGGACCTACAATGAGCAGTTCTTC. Full variable domain (outside the CDR3, taken from reference TRBV5-1 and TRBJ2-1): KAGVTQTPRYLIKTRGQQVTLSCSPISGHRSVSWYQQTPGQGLQFLFEYFSETQRNKGNFPGRFSGRQFSNSRSEMNVSTLELGDSALYLCASSGRDVGTYNEQFFGPGTRLTVL.

The rearrangement links TRBV19 to TRBJ2-1; D is perhaps TRBD1 or TRBD2 (6 bases each). With 4 bases removed from V and 9 bases from J, the gap between germline ends came to 19 bases. Germline lookup yields CDR1 LNHDA and CDR2 SQIVND (reference sequence). This CDR3 contains 15 residues. The CDR3 DNA follows: TGTGCCAGTAGTACCCGAGGGGGGAGTGGGGGTGAGCAGTTCTTC. Residues: CASSTRGGSGGEQFF.

This clone was seen once. Sequence at one end of the junction differs from germline and may be a read error. The genes are TRBV19 and TRBJ2-7; 9 bases match TRBD2. CDR1 LNHDA and CDR2 SQIVND come from the germline V gene (reference sequence). The CDR3 totals 13 residues. CDR3 DNA sequence: TGTGCCAGTAGGGGCCTAGCGGGACGCGAACTTAACTTC. Its protein product is CASRGLAGRELNF. The full variable domain, its missing parts supplied by reference TRBV19 and TRBJ2-7, is DGGITQSPKYLFRKEGQNVTLSCEQNLNHDAMYWYRQDPGQGLRLIYYSQIVNDFQKGDIAEGYSVSREKKESFPLTVTSAQKNPTAFYLCASRGLAGRELNFGPGTRLTVT.

This chain joins TRBV10-3 and TRBJ1-1; 9 bases agree with TRBD1. J gave up 3 bases and V 4 bases, and 6 bases lay outside the gene matches. This CDR3 comprises 15 residues. Germline values: CDR1 ENHRY, CDR2 SYGVKD. The CDR3 bases are TGTGCCATCAGTGCCACAGGGGGCTCTGACACTGAAGCTTTCTTT. Its protein is CAISATGGSDTEAFF.

The V call is TRBV4-1, the J call TRBJ2-7; tentatively, D is TRBD1 (6 bases). This CDR3 comprises 16 residues. Looked up from germline, CDR1 is MGHRA and CDR2 is YSYEKL. The V and J ends lost 4 bases and 7 bases respectively, with 23 bases between them. CDR3 in DNA: TGCGCCAGCAGCCCCGGACAGCTTAGCATCGGGGTTGAGCAGTACTTC. This sequence encodes CASSPGQLSIGVEQYF.

This chain's CDR3 is CASSQTTGTGPYEQYF. The CDR3 coding sequence is TGCGCCAGCAGTCAAACGACCGGGACAGGTCCCTACGAGCAGTACTTC. J is TRBJ2-7 and V is TRBV23-1; 8 bases fit TRBD1. TRBV23-1 is noted as an ORF with a role that remains uncertain. The CDR3 sequence is 16 residues long. V gave up 2 bases and J gave up 2 bases; unmatched junction bases: 8.

The rearrangement links TRBV18 to TRBJ2-7; D remains unclear. This CDR3 has 14 residues. The germline V gene encodes CDR1 KGHSH and CDR2 LQKENI. Trimming left V 0 bases short and J 3 bases short, with 9 bases between. CDR3 DNA: TGTGCCAGCTCACCACCGGGCGTAAACTACGAGCAGTACTTC. The encoded protein is CASSPPGVNYEQYF. Based on the CDR3 plus reference TRBV18 and TRBJ2-7, the full variable domain is NAGVMQNPRHLVRRRGQEARLRCSPMKGHSHVYWYRQLPEEGLKFMVYLQKENIIDESGMPKERFSAEFPKEGPSILRIQQVVRGDSAAYFCASSPPGVNYEQYFGPGTRLTVT.

Remarks on this clone: This may come from a read error, since a much larger clone is one base off. The chain links TRBV4-1 to TRBJ1-2; D possibly corresponds to TRBD1 (5 bases). The CDR3 sequence is 14 residues long. Germline V CDR1 and CDR2: MGHRA, YSYEKL. V shed 1 base and J shed 0 bases, with 6 bases lying between them. The CDR3 reads CASSQGTPNYGYTF. The CDR3 DNA reads TGCGCCAGCAGCCAAGGGACACCTAACTATGGCTACACCTTC.

V and J are TRBV7-9 and TRBJ2-1, with D maybe TRBD2 (6 bases). The CDR3 spans 16 residues. Germline V lookup: CDR1 SEHNR, CDR2 FQNEAQ (reference sequence). Trimming left V 1 base short and J 6 bases short, with 16 bases between. Written as DNA, the CDR3 is TGTGCCAGCAGCTTAGAATTGGGGGACTCCGGCAATGAGCAGTTCTTC. Translated: CASSLELGDSGNEQFF.

The CDR3 protein is CASSQGWAYEQYF. Written as DNA, the CDR3 is TGCGCCAGCAGTCAGGGGTGGGCCTACGAGCAGTACTTC. The V and J genes are TRBV10-2 and TRBJ2-7; D might be TRBD1 (6 bases). The length of the CDR3 is 13 residues. V lost 5 bases and J lost 2, with 10 bases in between. Germline V CDR1 and CDR2: WSHSY, SAAADI.

This clone occurred a few times. The V gene is TRBV7-9, the J gene TRBJ2-2; D call uncertain. Trimming took 5 bases from V and 7 from J, leaving 8 bases between them. The length of the CDR3 is 12 residues. The germline V gene encodes CDR1 SEHNR and CDR2 FQNEAQ (reference sequence). The CDR3 nucleotides read TGTGCCAGCAGCCCGCAGCACGGGGAGCTGTTTTTT. As protein: CASSPQHGELFF.

J is TRBJ2-7 and V is TRBV4-2, with TRBD2 identical over 11 bases. V was clipped by 0 bases and J by 6 bases; unmatched bases: 13. The germline CDR1 and CDR2 sequences are LGHNA and YNFKEQ. CDR3 length: 18 amino acids. The CDR3 is CASSQDKALAGVTGEQYF. CDR3 bases: TGTGCCAGCAGCCAAGATAAGGCACTAGCGGGAGTCACGGGCGAGCAGTACTTC.

This chain uses TRBV28 with TRBJ2-1; 14 bases match TRBD2. Germline V gene lookup returns CDR1 MDHEN and CDR2 SYDVKM. The CDR3 runs 15 residues. V lost 6 bases and J lost 9; bases outside the gene matches: 7. CDR3 DNA: TGTGCCAGCAGGACGGGACTAGCGGGAGTAAGTGAGCAGTTCTTC. Translating it yields CASRTGLAGVSEQFF.

The CDR3 here is CASSPTGGGPYNEQFF. The CDR3 nucleotides are TGTGCCAGCAGTCCGACGGGGGGAGGGCCCTACAATGAGCAGTTCTTC. V is TRBV2 and J is TRBJ2-1; 7 nucleotides align to TRBD2. CDR1 SNHLY and CDR2 FYNNEI come from the germline V gene. The CDR3 covers 16 residues. The V and J ends lost 5 bases and 2 bases, in that order; junction bases with no gene match: 9.

J is TRBJ1-4 and V is TRBV27; 7 bases are shared with TRBD1. This CDR3 has 14 residues. Germline values: CDR1 MNHEY, CDR2 SMNVEV (reference sequence). The junction had 11 bases not matched to a gene; V was cut back by 6 bases and J by 10 bases. CDR3 DNA sequence: TGTGCCAGCAGCACAGGGGTAGGTTTAGGAAAACTGTTTTTT. This encodes CASSTGVGLGKLFF.

V and J are TRBV5-1 and TRBJ1-2; 7 bases fit TRBD1. This CDR3 spans 12 amino acids. Germline loops: CDR1 SGHRS, CDR2 YFSETQ. J gave up 7 bases and V 4 bases, and 4 bases lay outside the gene matches. As DNA, the CDR3 is TGCGCCAGCAGCCCCGGGACAGTTGGCTACACCTTC. Residues: CASSPGTVGYTF.

V gene TRBV7-8 combines with J gene TRBJ2-3, with D maybe TRBD1 (5 bases). This CDR3 region has 16 residues. Per germline, CDR1 SGHVS and CDR2 FQNEAQ. With 0 bases removed from V and 6 bases from J, the gap between germline ends came to 16 bases. The CDR3, as DNA: TGTGCCAGCAGCTTAGCTGGGGCAGGGCCCCCGGATACGCAGTATTTT. Translation gives CASSLAGAGPPDTQYF.

The chain carries TRBV25-1 and TRBJ2-3; 7 nucleotides agree with TRBD2. Germline CDR1 MGHDK, CDR2 SYGVNS. V lost 4 bases and J lost 6; bases outside the gene matches: 1. This CDR3 contains 12 residues. CDR3 residues: CASSGLADTQYF. The CDR3 DNA reads as TGTGCCAGCAGTGGACTAGCCGATACGCAGTATTTT.

This chain links TRBV28 with TRBJ1-2, with TRBD1 matching over 8 bases. CDR3 length: 14 residues. Germline V gives CDR1 MDHEN, CDR2 SYDVKM. After removal of 8 bases from V and 4 bases from J, the junction contained 9 bases not matched to a gene. Here the CDR3 DNA reads TGTGCCAGCCTCACCCCAGGGGGCGGCTATGGCTACACCTTC. This codes for CASLTPGGGYGYTF.

This clone appeared once. CDR3 residues: CASSPRQGTEKLFF. For the CDR3, the DNA is TGTGCCAGCTCACCGCGGCAGGGGACCGAAAAACTGTTTTTT. This sequence joins TRBV18 and TRBJ1-4, with a tentative D call TRBD1 (6 bases). V lost 3 bases to trimming and J lost 8 bases, with 13 bases between them. CDR3 length equals 14 residues. CDR1 is KGHSH, CDR2 LQKENI, per germline.

V and J are TRBV5-1 and TRBJ2-3; 8 bases line up with TRBD1. Germline V gene lookup returns CDR1 SGHRS and CDR2 YFSETQ. V was clipped by 4 bases and J by 4 bases; unmatched bases: 8. The CDR3 spans 15 residues. The CDR3 DNA is TGCGCCAGCAGCCCAGGACAGGGATTTGCAGATACGCAGTATTTT. This codes for CASSPGQGFADTQYF.

The chain uses TRBV28 and TRBJ1-4; D may be TRBD1 (5 bases). The CDR3 runs to 12 residues. The germline CDR1 and CDR2 sequences are MDHEN and SYDVKM. The V and J ends lost 11 bases and 4 bases respectively, with 11 bases between them. The CDR3 sequence: CAVQAINEKLFF. CDR3 sequence (DNA): TGTGCCGTACAGGCGATTAATGAAAAACTGTTTTTT. Based on the CDR3 plus reference TRBV28 and TRBJ1-4, the full variable domain is DVKVTQSSRYLVKRTGEKVFLECVQDMDHENMFWYRQDPGLGLRLIYFSYDVKMKEKGDIPEGYSVSREKKERFSLILESASTNQTSMYLCAVQAINEKLFFGSGTQLSVL.

The sample holds a few counts of this clone. The chain couples TRBV5-6 to TRBJ2-5, with 7 bases matching TRBD1. Germline V gene lookup returns CDR1 SGHDT and CDR2 YYEEEE. V shed 0 bases, J shed 4 bases, and the junction held 3 bases outside the gene matches. The CDR3 covers 14 residues. CDR3 sequence: CASSLGRQGETQYF. The CDR3 coding sequence is TGTGCCAGCAGCTTGGGACGACAGGGAGAGACCCAGTACTTC. The full variable domain, completed using reference TRBV5-6 and TRBJ2-5, is DAGVTQSPTHLIKTRGQQVTLRCSPKSGHDTVSWYQQALGQGPQFIFQYYEEEERQRGNFPDRFSGHQFPNYSSELNVNALLLGDSALYLCASSLGRQGETQYFGPGTRLLVL.